This T cell receptor beta chain comes out of a study of blood T cell repertoires in COVID-19. About the study: The United States, Italy and Spain supplied acute and convalescent COVID-19 samples.

In the study's own analysis: The authors estimated nucleated cell counts from reference gene primer amplification. Clones were sequenced by immunoSEQ multiplex PCR, and TCRdb holds only the in-frame ones, with some missing. V and J calls and clone size are those listed in that table; D and trimming were worked out from the DNA. The sample carries 55,000 to 70,000 clones, over 75% recorded once. CDR3 length equals 14 residues. V shed 0 bases and J shed 10 bases, with 16 bases lying between them. Germline V gives CDR1 SGDLS, CDR2 YYNGEE. The sequence came from a man in his sixties with acute or convalescent COVID-19. Sequencing used peripheral blood. The V and J genes are TRBV9 and TRBJ1-1, with D tentatively TRBD1 (5 bases). CDR3 region: CASSVVLWRGTAFF. Here the CDR3 DNA reads TGTGCCAGCAGCGTAGTTCTTTGGAGGGGCACAGCTTTCTTT.